Below are 29 T cell receptor beta chains sequenced from a single sample in a study of blood T cell repertoires in COVID-19. This table comes from immunoSEQ multiplex PCR, and its TCRdb copy is limited to in-frame clones, with some not included. The data show roughly 56,000 clones, around 85% seen once. The sample comprised peripheral blood. The receptors shown here come from a man between 65 and 85 years old with acute or convalescent COVID-19.

The CDR3 nucleotides read TGTGCCAGCAGCTTACCCCGACAGGGGGAGGGAGAAAAACTGTTTTTT. Amino acid sequence: CASSLPRQGEGEKLFF. The V gene is TRBV11-3, the J gene TRBJ1-4; 9 bases are a match to TRBD1. The CDR3 runs 16 residues. Trimming cost V 2 bases and J 8 bases; bases outside gene matches: 9. CDR1 is SGHNT, CDR2 YENEEA, per germline.

This clone occurred once. CDR3 DNA sequence: TGTGCCAGCTCACCCCTTCGACAAGACAATCAGCCCCAGCATTTT. It translates to CASSPLRQDNQPQHF. The chain links TRBV18 to TRBJ1-5; D not resolved. Trimming took off 3 bases at V and 3 bases at J, with 12 bases between the two ends. Looked up from germline, CDR1 is KGHSH and CDR2 is LQKENI. The CDR3 totals 15 residues.

This rearrangement joins TRBV6-5 to TRBJ1-5, with D unclear. Trimming removed 0 bases at V and 13 bases at J, with 13 bases between. The CDR3 is 13 amino acids. Germline CDR1 is MNHEY and CDR2 is SVGAGI. The CDR3, as DNA: TGTGCCAGCAGTTACTCACCTCGTACCTATCAGCATTTT. Translation gives CASSYSPRTYQHF.

The genes are TRBV5-5 and TRBJ2-1; weak D call: TRBD2 (6 bases). There are 15 residues in the CDR3. V lost 4 bases and J 6 bases, leaving 17 bases between the germline ends. Germline CDR1 SGHKS, CDR2 YYEKEE (reference sequence). In nucleotides, the CDR3 is TGTGCCAGCAGCCACCCGGGGTCCGGGGGCAATGAGCAGTTCTTC. Translating it yields CASSHPGSGGNEQFF.

This clone showed up just a few times. V usage is TRBV2 and J usage is TRBJ2-5, with D perhaps matching TRBD2 (5 bases). CDR1 and CDR2 (germline): SNHLY, FYNNEI. Trimming removed 3 bases at V and 12 bases at J, with 23 bases between. There are 15 residues in the CDR3. The CDR3 loop is CASSDIRTPRWAEYF. DNA for the CDR3: TGTGCCAGCAGTGATATTAGGACTCCAAGATGGGCGGAGTACTTC.

The gene calls are TRBV3-1 (or the pseudogene TRBV3-2) and TRBJ1-2, with 7 bases lining up with TRBD1. The CDR3 totals 14 residues. The V gene's germline CDR1 is LGHDT and CDR2 YNNKEL (reference sequence). V was clipped by 4 bases and J by 6 bases; unmatched bases: 8. CDR3 loop: CASSPLTGIDGYTF. DNA for the CDR3: TGTGCCAGCAGCCCTTTGACAGGGATTGATGGCTACACCTTC.

This chain uses TRBV28 with TRBJ2-3, with D possibly being TRBD1 (5 bases). CDR3 length: 14 residues. From germline, CDR1 is MDHEN and CDR2 SYDVKM. Trimming took 2 bases from V and 1 from J, leaving 7 bases between them. CDR3 region: CASSLRGGTDTQYF. CDR3 nucleotide sequence: TGTGCCAGCAGTTTAAGGGGCGGCACAGATACGCAGTATTTT.

The V and J genes are TRBV6-6 and TRBJ1-2; no definite D call. CDR3 size: 11 residues. The germline gives CDR1 MNHNY, CDR2 SVGAGI (reference sequence). Trimming pared 6 bases from V and 8 bases from J, leaving 10 bases between. This CDR3 reads CASRAAGGYTF. The CDR3 DNA reads as TGTGCCAGCAGGGCAGCGGGGGGCTACACCTTC.

The chain recombines TRBV5-1 with TRBJ2-1; 11 bases are a match to TRBD1. This CDR3 region has 18 residues. V dropped 4 bases and J dropped 0; count of bases not matched to a gene: 9. Germline CDR1 is SGHRS and CDR2 is YFSETQ. The CDR3 coding sequence is TGCGCCAGCAGCCCCGGACAGGGGGCGGCTAGCTCCTACAATGAGCAGTTCTTC. It encodes CASSPGQGAASSYNEQFF.

V and J are TRBV2 and TRBJ2-1; 8 nucleotides match TRBD2. V lost 6 bases, J lost 3 bases, and 10 bases stayed unmatched. Germline CDR1 SNHLY, CDR2 FYNNEI. This CDR3 is 16 amino acids long. Here the CDR3 reads CASSPGGRGNYNEQFF. For the CDR3, the DNA is TGTGCCAGCAGCCCGGGGGGGAGGGGGAACTACAATGAGCAGTTCTTC.

The genes are TRBV5-1 and TRBJ1-1, with D unresolved. This CDR3 is 14 amino acids long. The germline V gene has CDR1 SGHRS and CDR2 YFSETQ. V shed 7 bases and J shed 2 bases, with 15 bases lying between them. The CDR3 is CASGPTDPNTEAFF. CDR3 sequence (DNA): TGCGCCAGCGGGCCTACAGATCCCAACACTGAAGCTTTCTTT.

The CDR3 coding sequence is TGTGCTAGTGCCCCCGGGACAGGGGAATACGAGCAGTACTTC. Amino acids: CASAPGTGEYEQYF. The chain combines TRBV12-5 with TRBJ2-7; the match to TRBD1 covers 10 bases. From germline, CDR1 is LGHNT and CDR2 FRNRAP. Trimming took 7 bases from V and 4 from J; bases not matched to a gene: 7. CDR3 length: 14 residues.

The J gene is TRBJ2-1, the V gene TRBV15, with 10 nucleotides matching TRBD2. This CDR3 region has 16 residues. In germline, CDR1 is LNHNV, CDR2 YYDKDF (reference sequence). J lost 2 bases, V lost 2 bases, and 3 bases had no gene match. This CDR3 is CATSRLTSGAYNEQFF. The CDR3 nucleotides are TGTGCCACCAGCAGATTAACTAGCGGGGCCTACAATGAGCAGTTCTTC.

V usage is TRBV6-2 or TRBV6-3 and J usage is TRBJ2-5, with D perhaps TRBD1 (6 bases). Trimming shortened V by 5 bases and J by 5 bases, and 21 bases separated the two germline ends. The germline V gene has CDR1 MNHEY and CDR2 SVGEGT. This CDR3 has 16 residues. The CDR3 DNA reads TGTGCCAGCAGTCCGATAGGACAGCAAGCCAAGGAGACCCAGTACTTC. Its translation is CASSPIGQQAKETQYF.

J is TRBJ1-2 and V is TRBV6-5; 7 nucleotides agree with TRBD1. V trimming: 6 bases; J trimming: 5 bases; junction bases outside the gene matches: 6. CDR3 size: 13 residues. Germline CDR1 MNHEY, CDR2 SVGAGI. This CDR3 reads CASRTDRDYGYTF. The CDR3 region has the DNA TGTGCCAGCAGAACTGACAGGGATTATGGCTACACCTTC.

The chain uses TRBV18 and TRBJ1-4; D is possibly TRBD1 (5 bases). CDR3 length: 13 amino acids. Trimming pared 4 bases from V and 4 bases from J, leaving 7 bases between. The germline V gene has CDR1 KGHSH and CDR2 LQKENI. CDR3 sequence reads: CASSRQLNEKLFF. The CDR3 DNA sequence: TGTGCCAGCTCACGACAGCTTAATGAAAAACTGTTTTTT.

The count of this clone is one. The rearrangement links TRBV4-1 to TRBJ2-2; unclear D gene. Germline loops: CDR1 MGHRA, CDR2 YSYEKL. The germline V and J ends were trimmed by 4 bases and 0 bases, with 12 bases remaining between them. This CDR3 comprises 16 residues. CDR3 in DNA: TGCGCCAGCAGCCGGAGCAGCGTAACGAACACCGGGGAGCTGTTTTTT. Translating it yields CASSRSSVTNTGELFF.

This chain links TRBV28 with TRBJ2-3; 9 bases match TRBD2. Trimming took 5 bases from V and 0 from J; bases not matched to a gene: 6. The V gene's germline CDR1 is MDHEN and CDR2 SYDVKM. The CDR3 contains 16 residues. CDR3: CASSQLAGSSTDTQYF. The CDR3 nucleotides are TGTGCCAGCAGTCAACTAGCGGGCAGTAGCACAGATACGCAGTATTTT.

This clone appeared a single time. This rearrangement joins TRBV27 to TRBJ2-3, with D perhaps matching TRBD1 (6 bases). This CDR3 is 16 amino acids long. V was clipped by 1 base and J by 2 bases, with 13 bases between them. CDR1 is MNHEY and CDR2 is SMNVEV in the germline V gene (reference sequence). In nucleotides, the CDR3 is TGTGCCAGCAGTTTATGGGGGCGCGAATTCACAGATACGCAGTATTTT. Encoded protein: CASSLWGREFTDTQYF.

The J gene is TRBJ1-1, the V gene TRBV6-5, with 7 bases that match TRBD1. CDR3 length: 14 residues. V gave up 6 bases and J gave up 5 bases; unmatched junction bases: 9. Germline V lookup: CDR1 MNHEY, CDR2 SVGAGI. The CDR3 protein is CASSPRGVVTEAFF. DNA for the CDR3: TGTGCCAGCAGCCCCAGGGGGGTAGTAACTGAAGCTTTCTTT.

This clone was picked up a small number of times. The V and J genes are TRBV24-1 and TRBJ2-2, with D unclear. This CDR3 region has 14 residues. V lost 5 bases and J lost 2, with 8 bases in between. Germline CDR1 KGHDR, CDR2 SFDVKD. The CDR3 DNA reads as TGTGCCACCAGTGGTTCGACAAACACCGGGGAGCTGTTTTTT. This gives the protein CATSGSTNTGELFF.

The chain combines TRBV18 with TRBJ1-2; D is undetermined. The CDR3 is 13 residues long. Looked up from germline, CDR1 is KGHSH and CDR2 is LQKENI. Trimming took 1 base from V and 6 from J, leaving 9 bases between them. The CDR3 protein is CASSPQSENGYTF. CDR3 coding DNA: TGTGCCAGCTCACCACAGTCGGAGAATGGCTACACCTTC.

This chain uses TRBV5-1 with TRBJ2-2; TRBD2 matches at 7 bases. This CDR3 spans 16 amino acids. From germline, CDR1 is SGHRS and CDR2 YFSETQ. V lost 4 bases, J lost 3 bases, and 9 bases stayed unmatched. The CDR3 here is CASSRGGGWDTGELFF. In DNA form, the CDR3 reads TGCGCCAGCAGCCGCGGGGGAGGATGGGACACCGGGGAGCTGTTTTTT.

The V gene is TRBV14, the J gene TRBJ2-1; 10 nucleotides agree with TRBD2. This CDR3 comprises 17 residues. The J segment lost 3 bases and the V segment lost 3 bases, leaving 8 bases of the junction unmatched. Germline CDR1 and CDR2: SGHDN and FVKESK. The CDR3 region has the DNA TGTGCCAGCAGCCAGAGGGGTACTAGCGGGGACTACAATGAGCAGTTCTTC. Its translation is CASSQRGTSGDYNEQFF.

This clone was counted only a few times. The rearrangement joins TRBV5-1 to TRBJ2-1, with D possibly being TRBD2 (6 bases). The CDR3 sequence is 15 residues long. Germline lookup yields CDR1 SGHRS and CDR2 YFSETQ. Trimming took 6 bases from V and 0 from J, leaving 13 bases between them. Here the CDR3 reads CASNRGGLSYNEQFF. The DNA for the CDR3 is TGCGCCAGCAATAGGGGAGGTCTCTCCTACAATGAGCAGTTCTTC. Complete variable domain (other parts from reference TRBV5-1 and TRBJ2-1): KAGVTQTPRYLIKTRGQQVTLSCSPISGHRSVSWYQQTPGQGLQFLFEYFSETQRNKGNFPGRFSGRQFSNSRSEMNVSTLELGDSALYLCASNRGGLSYNEQFFGPGTRLTVL.

The chain is built from TRBV24-1 and TRBJ2-1; D possibly corresponds to TRBD1 (5 bases). The CDR3 runs 13 residues. Germline loops: CDR1 KGHDR, CDR2 SFDVKD. The germline V and J ends were trimmed by 3 bases and 9 bases, with 11 bases remaining between them. CDR3 DNA sequence: TGTGCCACCAGTGATCCTAAACAGGCTGAGCAGTTCTTC. This codes for CATSDPKQAEQFF.

This chain links TRBV12-5 with TRBJ2-7, with 9 bases lining up with TRBD1. The CDR3 contains 16 residues. J was trimmed by 5 bases and V by 5 bases; bases with no gene match: 13. The germline CDR1 and CDR2 sequences are LGHNT and FRNRAP. CDR3 loop: CASGPPHGTGGNEQYF. DNA of the CDR3: TGTGCTAGTGGTCCCCCGCATGGTACAGGGGGCAACGAGCAGTACTTC.

The chain joins TRBV3-1 (or the pseudogene TRBV3-2) to TRBJ1-6; D might be TRBD1 (6 bases). CDR3 length: 16 residues. CDR1 is LGHDT and CDR2 is YNNKEL in the germline V gene (reference sequence). Trimming left V 6 bases short and J 4 bases short, with 16 bases between. The CDR3 DNA sequence: TGTGCCAGCAGGAACTCAGGGGAGGGTTATAATTCACCCCTCCACTTT. This translates into CASRNSGEGYNSPLHF.

The V and J genes are TRBV7-6 and TRBJ2-7; D unresolved. V gave up 1 base and J gave up 3 bases, with 7 bases separating them. The germline V gene has CDR1 SGHVS and CDR2 FNYEAQ. CDR3 length equals 13 residues. The DNA of the CDR3 is TGTGCCAGCAGCTTAGGGGCAGGCTACGAGCAGTACTTC. It specifies CASSLGAGYEQYF.